The clone carrying this T cell receptor (beta chain) was recorded once. The data derive from a study of blood T cell repertoires in COVID-19. As for the study in general: Specimens from acute and convalescent COVID-19 originated in the United States, Italy and Spain.

There are 14 residues in the CDR3. V was cut by 3 bases and J by 2 bases, with 10 bases left in between. Germline CDR1 LNHDA, CDR2 SQIVND (reference sequence). The table came from immunoSEQ multiplex PCR; TCRdb's copy has only in-frame clones and leaves some out. The table has about 190,000 clones, about 80% seen once. The chain carries TRBV19 and TRBJ2-5; no firm D call. The sequenced sample consisted of peripheral blood. This clonotype was obtained from a man aged 60-69 years with acute or convalescent COVID-19. DNA for the CDR3: TGTGCCAGTAGTATTTGGCAGGATCAAGAGACCCAGTACTTC. Protein product: CASSIWQDQETQYF.